The 22 T cell receptor beta chains below all came from one sample that was sequenced in a study of cytomegalovirus exposure and HLA in healthy donors. Researchers ran the PCR with 60 Vbeta and 13 Jbeta primers. The method was immunoSEQ multiplex PCR; TCRdb's version includes in-frame clones alone and lacks a portion of them. The table shows some 180,000 clones, with around 80% occurring only once. Material: PBMCs. The receptor set was obtained from a woman aged 60-70 years in good health and CMV-seropositive.

J is TRBJ2-7 and V is TRBV7-2; D remains ambiguous. Trimming took off 2 bases at V and 3 bases at J, with 14 bases between the two ends. Germline V gives CDR1 SGHTA, CDR2 FQGNSA. The CDR3 extends over 15 amino acids. The CDR3 bases are TGTGCCAGCAGCTTAAATCCGGTGGCGGACTACGAGCAGTACTTC. This encodes CASSLNPVADYEQYF.

This sequence joins TRBV5-8 and TRBJ1-2; 8 bases align to TRBD1. V was pared by 9 bases and J by 0 bases, with 1 base of the junction left unmatched. The CDR3 runs to 12 residues. CDR1 and CDR2 (germline): SGHTS, YDEGEE. CDR3: CATRGPNYGYTF. For the CDR3, the DNA is TGTGCCACCAGGGGGCCTAACTATGGCTACACCTTC.

This clone occurred a few times. The chain has TRBV2 and TRBJ1-6, with a tentative D call TRBD1 (5 bases). V lost 4 bases and J lost 9, with 10 bases in between. CDR1 and CDR2 from the germline V gene are SNHLY and FYNNEI. CDR3 length: 13 residues. The CDR3 sequence is CASSGDSPSPLHF. The CDR3 region has the DNA TGTGCCAGCAGTGGGGACTCCCCTTCACCCCTCCACTTT.

This sequence joins TRBV7-2 and TRBJ2-7; unclear D gene. V was pared by 1 base and J by 4 bases, with 8 bases between. From germline, CDR1 is SGHTA and CDR2 FQGNSA. This CDR3 has 13 residues. The CDR3 loop is CASSLESDYEQYF. The CDR3 DNA reads TGTGCCAGCAGCTTAGAGTCAGATTACGAGCAGTACTTC.

CDR3 region: CASSPDIGGRETQYF. CDR3 DNA: TGTGCCAGCAGCCCGGACATCGGGGGTAGGGAGACCCAGTACTTC. This chain links TRBV7-2 with TRBJ2-5; maybe TRBD2 (6 bases). This CDR3 spans 15 amino acids. Germline CDR1 is SGHTA and CDR2 is FQGNSA. Between the trimmed V and J ends, which lost 5 bases and 5 bases, there was a span of 18 bases.

The chain couples TRBV29-1 to TRBJ2-5, with 7 nucleotides matching TRBD1. The end of the DNA aligns better with TRBJ2-7, so the J call may be wrong. In germline, CDR1 is SQVTM, CDR2 ANQGSEA. The CDR3 is made up of 17 amino acids. CDR3 protein: CSAARDSTRPQTYEQYF. The CDR3 nucleotides read TGCAGCGCTGCACGGGACAGTACCCGACCGCAGACCTACGAGCAGTACTTC.

The V and J genes are TRBV7-8 and TRBJ2-1; 7 positions match TRBD2. CDR1 and CDR2 from the germline V gene are SGHVS and FQNEAQ. V shed 1 base, J shed 7 bases, and the junction held 7 bases outside the gene matches. The CDR3 sequence is 15 residues long. The CDR3: CASSLEASGGNEQFF. CDR3 sequence (DNA): TGTGCCAGCAGCTTAGAGGCTAGCGGAGGGAATGAGCAGTTCTTC.

The chain recombines TRBV5-8 with TRBJ1-1, with TRBD1 identical over 9 bases. Germline V lookup: CDR1 SGHTS, CDR2 YDEGEE. This CDR3 has 15 amino acids. The V segment lost 0 bases and the J segment 5 bases; nucleotides outside the gene matches: 5. CDR3 DNA: TGTGCCAGCAGCTTGGAGGGGACAGGGCGAACTGAAGCTTTCTTT. Translating gives CASSLEGTGRTEAFF.

The chain combines TRBV7-8 with TRBJ2-2; weak D call: TRBD1 (7 bases). Trimming left V 5 bases short and J 1 base short, with 17 bases between. Germline V gene lookup returns CDR1 SGHVS and CDR2 FQNEAQ. The CDR3 spans 17 residues. The CDR3 DNA follows: TGTGCCAGCAGCGCGGGGACAGCGACTTGGAACACCGGGGAGCTGTTTTTT. Its protein product is CASSAGTATWNTGELFF.

The chain uses TRBV7-2 and TRBJ2-7; 7 bases match TRBD1. J lost 9 bases, V lost 4 bases, and 3 bases had no gene match. The germline CDR1 and CDR2 sequences are SGHTA and FQGNSA. This CDR3 has 11 amino acids. CDR3: CASSYDRVQYF. The DNA of the CDR3 is TGTGCCAGCAGCTACGACAGGGTGCAGTACTTC.

The genes are TRBV7-2 and TRBJ2-7; D is unclear. V dropped 2 bases and J dropped 3 bases, with 5 bases sitting between them. Germline V CDR1 and CDR2: SGHTA, FQGNSA. CDR3 length: 12 residues. The CDR3 DNA follows: TGTGCCAGCAGCTTAAAACTCTACGAGCAGTACTTC. Translation gives CASSLKLYEQYF.

The table lists this clone with a count of one. The V and J genes are TRBV19 and TRBJ1-2, with 7 nucleotides matching TRBD1. Germline V CDR1 and CDR2: LNHDA, SQIVND (reference sequence). The J segment lost 1 base and the V segment lost 6 bases, leaving 8 bases of the junction unmatched. The CDR3 contains 15 residues. CDR3 residues: CASREAGGYNYGYTF. The CDR3 DNA follows: TGTGCCAGTAGAGAAGCAGGGGGGTATAACTATGGCTACACCTTC.

The rearrangement uses TRBV9 and TRBJ1-6, with TRBD1 matching 8 bases. The junction had 8 bases not matched to a gene; V was cut back by 0 bases and J by 9 bases. Germline CDR1 and CDR2: SGDLS and YYNGEE. This CDR3 contains 16 residues. The CDR3: CASSVAVGQAGSPLHF. The CDR3 nucleotides read TGTGCCAGCAGCGTAGCTGTGGGACAGGCAGGTTCACCCCTCCACTTT.

Only one count was recorded for this clone. The chain links TRBV28 to TRBJ2-7, with 7 nucleotides matching TRBD1. This CDR3 spans 15 amino acids. The ends lost 4 bases at V and 1 base at J; junction bases unmatched: 7. Germline assignment: CDR1 MDHEN and CDR2 SYDVKM. The CDR3 sequence is CASSSSGTVSYEQYF. The CDR3, as DNA: TGTGCCAGCAGTTCATCCGGGACAGTATCCTACGAGCAGTACTTC. The full variable domain, with the rest looked up from reference TRBV28 and TRBJ2-7, is DVKVTQSSRYLVKRTGEKVFLECVQDMDHENMFWYRQDPGLGLRLIYFSYDVKMKEKGDIPEGYSVSREKKERFSLILESASTNQTSMYLCASSSSGTVSYEQYFGPGTRLTVT.

The sample holds a few counts of this clone. The V call is TRBV18, the J call TRBJ2-1; 11 bases line up with TRBD1. Trimming cost V 2 bases and J 6 bases; bases outside gene matches: 9. The CDR3 runs to 17 residues. Germline CDR1 reads KGHSH; CDR2 reads LQKENI. CDR3 DNA: TGTGCCAGCTCACCAGCTGCCGGGACAGGGGGTGGCAATGAGCAGTTCTTC. Its protein product is CASSPAAGTGGGNEQFF.

The sample holds one count of this clone. This rearrangement joins TRBV28 to TRBJ1-6; 10 bases are a match to TRBD1. This CDR3 contains 15 residues. The V segment lost 6 bases and the J segment 2 bases; nucleotides outside the gene matches: 1. Germline assignment: CDR1 MDHEN and CDR2 SYDVKM. CDR3 nucleotides: TGTGCCAGCAGGACAGGGGGCGCCTATAATTCACCCCTCCACTTT. Protein sequence: CASRTGGAYNSPLHF.

This rearrangement joins TRBV6-5 to TRBJ2-2; 7 nucleotides line up with TRBD1. Germline lookup yields CDR1 MNHEY and CDR2 SVGAGI. The V and J ends lost 2 bases and 6 bases, in that order; junction bases with no gene match: 6. The CDR3 covers 15 residues. The DNA of the CDR3 is TGTGCCAGCAGTTACAGGGGGCGTCCTCCCGGGGAGCTGTTTTTT. This codes for CASSYRGRPPGELFF.

This clone was counted only a few times. The chain has TRBV11-1 and TRBJ2-3, with 8 bases lining up with TRBD2. Germline CDR1 is SGHAT and CDR2 is FQDESV (reference sequence). V dropped 6 bases and J dropped 4; count of bases not matched to a gene: 3. CDR3 length: 13 residues. The CDR3 region is CASRSGGADTQYF. CDR3 nucleotides: TGTGCCAGCAGGAGCGGGGGTGCAGATACGCAGTATTTT.

The chain joins TRBV6-1 to TRBJ1-1, with D possibly matching TRBD1 (5 bases). Germline V lookup: CDR1 MNHNS, CDR2 SASEGT. This CDR3 region has 13 residues. Trimming removed 6 bases from V and 1 base from J, with 9 bases in between. DNA of the CDR3: TGTGCCAGCAGGGATACAGGGAACACTGAAGCTTTCTTT. Residues: CASRDTGNTEAFF.

This clone occurred a few times. The CDR3 spells CASRGAGSGNTIYF. CDR3 nucleotides: TGTGCCAGCAGGGGGGCTGGGTCTGGAAACACCATATATTTT. The chain has TRBV7-2 and TRBJ1-3, with a tentative D call TRBD1 (6 bases). Between the trimmed V and J ends, which lost 6 bases and 1 base, there was a span of 10 bases. CDR1 and CDR2 from the germline V gene are SGHTA and FQGNSA. This CDR3 is built from 14 residues.

The V call is TRBV7-3, the J call TRBJ1-2, with 7 bases that match TRBD1. The CDR3 is 13 residues long. The V segment lost 3 bases and the J segment 14 bases; nucleotides outside the gene matches: 12. The germline gives CDR1 SGHTA, CDR2 FQGTGA. The chain's CDR3 is CASSFGSRDSITF. The CDR3 DNA follows: TGTGCCAGCAGCTTTGGGAGCCGGGACAGTATTACCTTC.

This chain connects TRBV15 to TRBJ2-6; 7 bases line up with TRBD1. CDR1 and CDR2 (germline): LNHNV, YYDKDF (reference sequence). The CDR3 totals 16 residues. Germline trimming cut 4 bases from V and 2 bases from J; bases unmatched to any gene: 5. This CDR3 is CATSKGADTGANVLTF. For the CDR3, the DNA is TGTGCCACCAGCAAGGGGGCCGACACTGGGGCCAACGTCCTGACTTTC.